The 11 T cell receptor beta chains in this list originate from one sample, sequenced in a study of CD4 T cells in relation to SARS-CoV-2 and coronaviruses. Libraries were prepared by immunoSEQ multiplex PCR; TCRdb keeps only in-frame clonotypes and omits some of them. The repertoire holds about 28,000 clones, about 80% seen once, with roughly 25% in the top ten. Before the COVID-19 pandemic, during about 2011-2018, CD4+ T cells were taken from unexposed donors. After about 10 days of culture, CD4+ T cells were isolated. No antigens are known for them. The sample consisted of CD4+ T cells from PBMCs, cultured in vitro. Every receptor here comes from a human donor in good health.

The J gene is TRBJ2-5, the V gene TRBV4-3, with 14 bases matching TRBD2. CDR3 size: 17 residues. CDR1 and CDR2 (germline): LGHNA, YSLEER. Trimming took 0 bases from V and 4 from J; bases not matched to a gene: 4. This CDR3 reads CASSQEGTSGRAETQYF. Here the CDR3 DNA reads TGCGCCAGCAGCCAAGAAGGGACTAGCGGGAGAGCAGAGACCCAGTACTTC.

V usage is TRBV7-9 and J usage is TRBJ1-6, with 8 bases identical to TRBD1. Germline CDR1 is SEHNR and CDR2 is FQNEAQ (reference sequence). The J segment lost 9 bases and the V segment lost 5 bases, leaving 6 bases of the junction unmatched. The CDR3 is made up of 14 amino acids. The CDR3 bases are TGTGCCAGCAGCCGGGGACAGGCCCCTTCACCCCTCCACTTT. It yields the protein CASSRGQAPSPLHF.

CDR3 sequence (DNA): TGCGCCAGCAGCCAAGACAGGGGAACAGGGGGATATGGCTACACCTTC. Its translation is CASSQDRGTGGYGYTF. This sequence joins TRBV4-1 and TRBJ1-2; TRBD1 aligns across 8 bases. Germline trimming cut 0 bases from V and 5 bases from J; bases unmatched to any gene: 8. This CDR3 has 16 amino acids. In germline, CDR1 is MGHRA, CDR2 YSYEKL.

This clone was seen only once. The chain is built from TRBV6-5 and TRBJ2-7, with no clear D. With 6 bases removed from V and 3 bases from J, the gap between germline ends came to 6 bases. This CDR3 region has 11 residues. The germline V gene has CDR1 MNHEY and CDR2 SVGAGI. The CDR3 protein is CASSTSYEQYF. In DNA form, the CDR3 reads TGTGCCAGCAGCACCAGCTACGAGCAGTACTTC.

This clone is judged medium-sized (0.01 to 0.1%). V is TRBV18 and J is TRBJ2-3; D ambiguous. Germline values: CDR1 KGHSH, CDR2 LQKENI. This CDR3 spans 13 amino acids. Trimming shortened V by 4 bases and J by 2 bases, and 7 bases separated the two germline ends. The CDR3 loop is CASSRETTDTQYF. As DNA, the CDR3 is TGTGCCAGCTCACGCGAAACCACAGATACGCAGTATTTT.

This clone was seen a few times. The V and J genes are TRBV5-6 and TRBJ1-2, with 8 nucleotides matching TRBD1. V lost 0 bases to trimming and J lost 4 bases; unmatched junction nucleotides: 8. The CDR3 sequence is 16 residues long. Germline lookup yields CDR1 SGHDT and CDR2 YYEEEE. CDR3 in amino acids: CASSLAGAGGPYGYTF. The CDR3 DNA sequence: TGTGCCAGCAGCTTGGCCGGGGCAGGGGGCCCCTATGGCTACACCTTC.

The chain's CDR3 is CASSAPGTARNTIYF. DNA for the CDR3: TGTGCCAGCAGCGCCCCCGGGACAGCGCGAAACACCATATATTTT. The chain links TRBV28 to TRBJ1-3; 7 nucleotides line up with TRBD1. The CDR3 runs to 15 residues. Germline trimming cut 6 bases from V and 5 bases from J; bases unmatched to any gene: 10. Germline CDR1 MDHEN, CDR2 SYDVKM.

The chain carries TRBV7-2 and TRBJ1-4; D might be TRBD1 (5 bases). Germline V gene data show CDR1 as SGHTA and CDR2 as FQGNSA. Trimming left V 1 base short and J 8 bases short, with 14 bases between. CDR3 length: 15 residues. The CDR3 DNA reads TGTGCCAGCAGCTTAGGGGGCTTGGGGAGGGAAAAACTGTTTTTT. Amino acids: CASSLGGLGREKLFF.

This clone appeared once. The chain employs TRBV10-3 and TRBJ2-5; D tentatively fits TRBD1 or TRBD2 (5 bases each). V lost 4 bases and J 5 bases, leaving 11 bases between the germline ends. Germline-derived CDR1 and CDR2 are ENHRY and SYGVKD. CDR3 size: 13 residues. The DNA of the CDR3 is TGTGCCATCAGTGCCCAGGGACGGGAGACCCAGTACTTC. Amino acid sequence: CAISAQGRETQYF.

This sequence joins TRBV5-5 and TRBJ2-5, with D possibly matching TRBD2 (6 bases). The CDR3 has 12 amino acids. Looked up from germline, CDR1 is SGHKS and CDR2 is YYEKEE (reference sequence). Trimming stripped 3 bases from V and 4 bases from J, with 7 bases between. The CDR3 loop reads CASSWRGETQYF. The CDR3, as DNA: TGTGCCAGCAGCTGGAGGGGAGAGACCCAGTACTTC.

This chain connects TRBV5-6 to TRBJ2-5; D gene uncertain. Germline V gene data show CDR1 as SGHDT and CDR2 as YYEEEE. Trimming pared 0 bases from V and 3 bases from J, leaving 3 bases between. This CDR3 comprises 12 residues. CDR3 in DNA: TGTGCCAGCAGCTTGGAGGAAGAGACCCAGTACTTC. Protein product: CASSLEEETQYF.